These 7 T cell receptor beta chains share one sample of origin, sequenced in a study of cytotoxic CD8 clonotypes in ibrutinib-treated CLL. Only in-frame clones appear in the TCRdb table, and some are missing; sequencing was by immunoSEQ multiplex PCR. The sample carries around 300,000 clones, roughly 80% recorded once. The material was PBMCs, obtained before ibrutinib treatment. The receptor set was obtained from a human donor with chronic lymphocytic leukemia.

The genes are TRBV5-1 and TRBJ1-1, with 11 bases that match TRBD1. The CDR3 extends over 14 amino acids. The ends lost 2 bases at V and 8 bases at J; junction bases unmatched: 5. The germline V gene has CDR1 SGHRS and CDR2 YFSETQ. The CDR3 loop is CASSLGQGAREAFF. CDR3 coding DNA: TGCGCCAGCAGCTTAGGACAGGGGGCAAGGGAAGCTTTCTTT.

CDR3 sequence (DNA): TGTGCCAGCAGCATAAGCGGGGACACAGATACGCAGTATTTT. The encoded protein is CASSISGDTDTQYF. J is TRBJ2-3 and V is TRBV9; 7 nucleotides agree with TRBD2. The CDR3 covers 14 residues. V lost 4 bases and J lost 2; bases outside the gene matches: 4. Germline assignment: CDR1 SGDLS and CDR2 YYNGEE. Complete variable domain (other parts from reference TRBV9 and TRBJ2-3): DSGVTQTPKHLITATGQRVTLRCSPRSGDLSVYWYQQSLDQGLQFLIQYYNGEERAKGNILERFSAQQFPDLHSELNLSSLELGDSALYFCASSISGDTDTQYFGPGTRLTVL.

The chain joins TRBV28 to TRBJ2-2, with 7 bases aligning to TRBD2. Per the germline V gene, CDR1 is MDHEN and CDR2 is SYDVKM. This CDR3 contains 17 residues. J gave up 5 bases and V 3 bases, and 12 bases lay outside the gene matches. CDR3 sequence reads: CASSFPPAGEGTGELFF. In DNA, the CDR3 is TGTGCCAGCAGTTTCCCCCCCGCGGGAGAGGGTACCGGGGAGCTGTTTTTT.

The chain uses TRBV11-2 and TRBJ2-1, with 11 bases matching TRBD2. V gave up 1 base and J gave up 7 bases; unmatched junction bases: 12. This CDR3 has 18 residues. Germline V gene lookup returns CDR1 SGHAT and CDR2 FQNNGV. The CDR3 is CASSLAPPGLAVGNEQFF. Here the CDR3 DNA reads TGTGCCAGCAGCTTAGCCCCTCCGGGACTAGCGGTTGGGAATGAGCAGTTCTTC.

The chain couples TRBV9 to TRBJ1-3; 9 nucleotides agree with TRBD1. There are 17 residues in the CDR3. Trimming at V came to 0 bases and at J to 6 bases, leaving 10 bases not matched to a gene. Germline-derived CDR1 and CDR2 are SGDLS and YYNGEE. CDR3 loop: CASSVAEQGAYENTIYF. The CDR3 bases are TGTGCCAGCAGCGTAGCTGAACAGGGGGCGTATGAAAACACCATATATTTT. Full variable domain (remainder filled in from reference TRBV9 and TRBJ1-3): DSGVTQTPKHLITATGQRVTLRCSPRSGDLSVYWYQQSLDQGLQFLIQYYNGEERAKGNILERFSAQQFPDLHSELNLSSLELGDSALYFCASSVAEQGAYENTIYFGEGSWLTVV.

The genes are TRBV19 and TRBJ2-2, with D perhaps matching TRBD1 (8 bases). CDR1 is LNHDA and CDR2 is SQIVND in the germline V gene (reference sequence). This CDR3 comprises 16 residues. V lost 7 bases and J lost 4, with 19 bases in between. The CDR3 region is CASNPDRGGGTGELFF. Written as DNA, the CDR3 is TGTGCCAGTAACCCAGACAGGGGCGGGGGCACCGGGGAGCTGTTTTTT.

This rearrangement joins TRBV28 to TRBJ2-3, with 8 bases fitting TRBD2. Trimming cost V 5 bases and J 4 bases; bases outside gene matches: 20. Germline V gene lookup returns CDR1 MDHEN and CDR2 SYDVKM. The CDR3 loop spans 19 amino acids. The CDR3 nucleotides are TGTGCCAGCAGTACCCGGACGAGCGGGAGTACCGGGTCCCCAGATACGCAGTATTTT. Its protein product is CASSTRTSGSTGSPDTQYF.